This T cell receptor (beta chain) was identified during a study of blood T cell repertoires in COVID-19. On the study more broadly: T cells, B-cell-depleted T cells, or PBMCs supplied cDNA or gDNA.

This clone is a singleton in its sample. The CDR3 consists of 18 residues. Trimming cost V 5 bases and J 1 base; bases outside gene matches: 16. CDR1 and CDR2 from the germline V gene are LNHDA and SQIVND (reference sequence). Methods used by the authors: Reference gene primer amplification in the assay estimated nucleated cell counts. Sequenced by immunoSEQ multiplex PCR; TCRdb stores in-frame clones only, minus some. V, J and clone size are taken as reported in that table, and D and trimming were inferred from the DNA itself. The table records 150,000 or so clones, 55% to 75% of them present only once.

The chain couples TRBV19 to TRBJ2-7, with TRBD1 identical over 8 bases. This clonotype was obtained from a woman aged 70 to 79 with acute or convalescent COVID-19. The sample comprised peripheral blood. The CDR3 bases are TGTGCCAGTAGTCCTACTAAGATCGGACAGGGATTTTCCTACGAGCAGTACTTC. Protein sequence: CASSPTKIGQGFSYEQYF.